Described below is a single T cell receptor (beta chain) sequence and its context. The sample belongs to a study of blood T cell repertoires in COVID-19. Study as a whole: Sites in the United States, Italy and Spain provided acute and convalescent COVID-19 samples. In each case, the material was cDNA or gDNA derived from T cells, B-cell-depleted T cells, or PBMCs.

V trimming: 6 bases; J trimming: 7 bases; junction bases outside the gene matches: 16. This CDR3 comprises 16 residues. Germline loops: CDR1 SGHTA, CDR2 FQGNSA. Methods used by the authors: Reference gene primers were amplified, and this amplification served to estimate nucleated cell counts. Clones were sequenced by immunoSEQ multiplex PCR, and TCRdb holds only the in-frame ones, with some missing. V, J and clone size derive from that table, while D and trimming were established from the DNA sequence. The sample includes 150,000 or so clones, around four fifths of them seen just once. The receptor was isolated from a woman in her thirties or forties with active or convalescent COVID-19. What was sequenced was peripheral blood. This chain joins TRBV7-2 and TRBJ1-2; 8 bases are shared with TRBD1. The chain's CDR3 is CASRIPATRGRGGYTF. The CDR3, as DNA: TGTGCCAGCAGAATCCCGGCTACCAGGGGGCGCGGTGGCTACACCTTC.